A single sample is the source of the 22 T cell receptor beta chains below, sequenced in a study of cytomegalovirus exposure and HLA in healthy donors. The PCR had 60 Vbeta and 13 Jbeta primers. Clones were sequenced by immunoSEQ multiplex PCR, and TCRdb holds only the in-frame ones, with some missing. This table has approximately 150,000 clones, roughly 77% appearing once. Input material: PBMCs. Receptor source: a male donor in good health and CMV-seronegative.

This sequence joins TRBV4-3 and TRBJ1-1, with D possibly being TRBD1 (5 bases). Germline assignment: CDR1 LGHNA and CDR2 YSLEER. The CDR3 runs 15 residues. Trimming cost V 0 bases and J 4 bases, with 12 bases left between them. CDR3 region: CASSQDHAGGTEAFF. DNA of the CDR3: TGCGCCAGCAGCCAAGATCACGCCGGGGGCACTGAAGCTTTCTTT.

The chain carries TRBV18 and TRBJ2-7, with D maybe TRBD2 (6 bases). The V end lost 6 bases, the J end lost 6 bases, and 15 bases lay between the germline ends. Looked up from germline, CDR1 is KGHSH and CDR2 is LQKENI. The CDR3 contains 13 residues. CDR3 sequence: CASSPPTSSEQYF. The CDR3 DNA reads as TGTGCCAGCTCCCCTCCCACTAGCTCCGAGCAGTACTTC.

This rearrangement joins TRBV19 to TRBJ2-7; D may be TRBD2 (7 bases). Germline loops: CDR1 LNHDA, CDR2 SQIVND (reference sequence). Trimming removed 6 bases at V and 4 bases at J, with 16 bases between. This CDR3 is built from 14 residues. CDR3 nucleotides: TGTGCCAGTAGCCCGGGGGGCTCCCATTACGAGCAGTACTTC. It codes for CASSPGGSHYEQYF.

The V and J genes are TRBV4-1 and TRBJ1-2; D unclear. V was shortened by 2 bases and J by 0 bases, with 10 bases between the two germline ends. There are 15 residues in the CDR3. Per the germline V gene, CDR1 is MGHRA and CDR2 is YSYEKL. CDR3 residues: CASSQFGRSNYGYTF. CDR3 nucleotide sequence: TGCGCCAGCAGCCAATTCGGCAGGTCTAACTATGGCTACACCTTC.

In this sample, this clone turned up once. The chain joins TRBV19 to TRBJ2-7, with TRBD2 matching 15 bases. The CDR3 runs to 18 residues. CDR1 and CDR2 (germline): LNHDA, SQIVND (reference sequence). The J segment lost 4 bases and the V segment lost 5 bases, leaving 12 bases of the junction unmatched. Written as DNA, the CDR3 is TGTGCCAGTAGTTCGTTTACCGGGACTAGCGGGAGGAAATACGAGCAGTACTTC. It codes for CASSSFTGTSGRKYEQYF.

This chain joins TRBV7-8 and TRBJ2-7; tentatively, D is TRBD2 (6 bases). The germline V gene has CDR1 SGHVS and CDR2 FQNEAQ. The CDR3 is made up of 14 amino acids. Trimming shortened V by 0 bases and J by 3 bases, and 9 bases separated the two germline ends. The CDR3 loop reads CASSLAGGHYEQYF. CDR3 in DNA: TGTGCCAGCAGCTTAGCGGGGGGTCACTACGAGCAGTACTTC.

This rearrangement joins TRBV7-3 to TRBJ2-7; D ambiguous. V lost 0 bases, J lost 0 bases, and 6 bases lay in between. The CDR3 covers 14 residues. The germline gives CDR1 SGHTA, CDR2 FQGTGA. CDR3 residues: CASSLTHSSYEQYF. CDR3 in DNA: TGTGCCAGCAGCTTAACACATTCCTCCTACGAGCAGTACTTC.

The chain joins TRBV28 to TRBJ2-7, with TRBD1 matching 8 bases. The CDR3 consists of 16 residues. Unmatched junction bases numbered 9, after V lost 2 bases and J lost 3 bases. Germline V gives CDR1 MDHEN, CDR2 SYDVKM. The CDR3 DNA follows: TGTGCCAGCAGTTTAAGGAGACAGGGGCAATTCTACGAGCAGTACTTC. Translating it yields CASSLRRQGQFYEQYF.

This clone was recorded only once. CDR3 in DNA: TGTGCCAGCAGTCCCGGACTACTCACAGATACGCAGTATTTT. Its protein is CASSPGLLTDTQYF. The chain carries TRBV27 and TRBJ2-3; D perhaps matches TRBD2 (6 bases). V was pared by 5 bases and J by 2 bases, with 11 bases between. Germline lookup yields CDR1 MNHEY and CDR2 SMNVEV (reference sequence). The CDR3 is 14 residues long.

The CDR3 DNA reads TGTGCCAGCAGCTGGAGCCAGGCGGGCTCACCCCTCCACTTT. Translation gives CASSWSQAGSPLHF. The rearrangement links TRBV11-3 to TRBJ1-6; D gene ambiguous. CDR1 and CDR2 from the germline V gene are SGHNT and YENEEA. This CDR3 contains 14 residues. V lost 4 bases, J lost 10 bases, and 14 bases lay in between. The full variable domain, rest sourced from reference TRBV11-3 and TRBJ1-6, is EAGVVQSPRYKIIEKKQPVAFWCNPISGHNTLYWYLQNLGQGPELLIRYENEEAVDDSQLPKDRFSAERLKGVDSTLKIQPAELGDSAVYLCASSWSQAGSPLHFGNGTRLTVT.

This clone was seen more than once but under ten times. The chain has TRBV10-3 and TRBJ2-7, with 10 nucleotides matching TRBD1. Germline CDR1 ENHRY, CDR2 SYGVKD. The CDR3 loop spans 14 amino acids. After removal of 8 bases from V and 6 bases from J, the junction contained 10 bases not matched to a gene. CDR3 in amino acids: CAISPGQGLAEQYF. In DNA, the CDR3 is TGTGCCATCTCGCCGGGACAGGGGCTCGCCGAGCAGTACTTC.

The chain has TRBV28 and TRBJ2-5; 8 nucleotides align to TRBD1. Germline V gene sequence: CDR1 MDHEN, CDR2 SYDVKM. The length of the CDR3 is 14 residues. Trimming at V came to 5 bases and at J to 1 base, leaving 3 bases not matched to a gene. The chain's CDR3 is CASSQDRVQETQYF. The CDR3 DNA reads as TGTGCCAGCAGTCAGGACAGGGTCCAAGAGACCCAGTACTTC.

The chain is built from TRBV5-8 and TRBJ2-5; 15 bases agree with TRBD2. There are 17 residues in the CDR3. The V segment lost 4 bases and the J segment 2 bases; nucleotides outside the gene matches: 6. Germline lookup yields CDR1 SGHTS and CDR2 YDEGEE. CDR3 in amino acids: CASSTGLAGGPQETQYF. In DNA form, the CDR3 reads TGTGCCAGCAGCACAGGACTAGCGGGGGGGCCTCAAGAGACCCAGTACTTC.

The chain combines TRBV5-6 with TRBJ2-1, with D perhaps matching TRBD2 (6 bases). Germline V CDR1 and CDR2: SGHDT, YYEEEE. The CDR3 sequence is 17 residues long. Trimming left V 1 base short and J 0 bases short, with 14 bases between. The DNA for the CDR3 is TGTGCCAGCAGCTTGAGTTTGGCGGGGAGCTCCTACAATGAGCAGTTCTTC. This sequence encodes CASSLSLAGSSYNEQFF.

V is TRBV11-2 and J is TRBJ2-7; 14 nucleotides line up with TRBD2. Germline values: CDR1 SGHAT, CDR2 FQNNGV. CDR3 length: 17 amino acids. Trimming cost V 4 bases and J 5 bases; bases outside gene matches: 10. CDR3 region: CASSSSMTSGRADEQYF. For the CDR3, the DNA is TGTGCCAGCAGCTCCTCGATGACTAGCGGGAGGGCCGACGAGCAGTACTTC.

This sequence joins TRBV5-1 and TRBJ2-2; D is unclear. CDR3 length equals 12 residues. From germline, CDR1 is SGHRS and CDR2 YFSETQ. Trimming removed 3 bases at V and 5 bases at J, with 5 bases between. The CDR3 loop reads CASSWSTGELFF. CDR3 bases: TGCGCCAGCAGCTGGAGTACCGGGGAGCTGTTTTTT.

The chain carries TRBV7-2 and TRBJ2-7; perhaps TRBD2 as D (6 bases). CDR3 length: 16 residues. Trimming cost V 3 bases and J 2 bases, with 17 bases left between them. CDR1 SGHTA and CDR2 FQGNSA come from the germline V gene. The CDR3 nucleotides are TGTGCCAGCAGCTTGGGGGGAGCCGGATTAACCTACGAGCAGTACTTC. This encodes CASSLGGAGLTYEQYF.

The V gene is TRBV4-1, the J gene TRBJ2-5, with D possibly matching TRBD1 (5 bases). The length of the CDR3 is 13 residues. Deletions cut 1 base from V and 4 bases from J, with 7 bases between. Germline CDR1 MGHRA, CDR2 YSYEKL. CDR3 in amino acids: CASSQVRGETQYF. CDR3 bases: TGCGCCAGCAGCCAAGTTAGGGGAGAGACCCAGTACTTC.

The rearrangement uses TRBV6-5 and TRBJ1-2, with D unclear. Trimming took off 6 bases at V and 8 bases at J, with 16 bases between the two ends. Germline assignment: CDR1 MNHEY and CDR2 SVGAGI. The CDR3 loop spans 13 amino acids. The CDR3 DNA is TGTGCCAGCAGGCCCCTGGCGGGAGAGGGCTACACCTTC. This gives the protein CASRPLAGEGYTF.

CDR3 DNA: TGTGCCAGCTCAAGGGGACAGAACACTCAAGACTACGAGCAGTACTTC. Its protein product is CASSRGQNTQDYEQYF. The J gene is TRBJ2-7, the V gene TRBV18, with 7 positions matching TRBD1. This CDR3 has 16 amino acids. The V gene end was trimmed by 5 bases and the J gene end by 3 bases; junction bases not matched to a gene: 13. Per germline, CDR1 KGHSH and CDR2 LQKENI.

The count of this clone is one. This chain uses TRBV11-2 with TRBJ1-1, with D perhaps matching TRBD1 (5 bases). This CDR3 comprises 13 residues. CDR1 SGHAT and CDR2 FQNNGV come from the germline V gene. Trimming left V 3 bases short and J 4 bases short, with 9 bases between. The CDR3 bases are TGTGCCAGCAGCTTTCGGCAGGGCACTGAAGCTTTCTTT. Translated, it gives CASSFRQGTEAFF.

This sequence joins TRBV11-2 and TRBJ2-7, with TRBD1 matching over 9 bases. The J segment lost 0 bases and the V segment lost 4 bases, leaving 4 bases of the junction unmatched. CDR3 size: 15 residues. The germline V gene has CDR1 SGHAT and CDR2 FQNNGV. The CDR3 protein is CASSSGTGSSYEQYF. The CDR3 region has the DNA TGTGCCAGCAGCTCAGGGACAGGGAGCTCCTACGAGCAGTACTTC.